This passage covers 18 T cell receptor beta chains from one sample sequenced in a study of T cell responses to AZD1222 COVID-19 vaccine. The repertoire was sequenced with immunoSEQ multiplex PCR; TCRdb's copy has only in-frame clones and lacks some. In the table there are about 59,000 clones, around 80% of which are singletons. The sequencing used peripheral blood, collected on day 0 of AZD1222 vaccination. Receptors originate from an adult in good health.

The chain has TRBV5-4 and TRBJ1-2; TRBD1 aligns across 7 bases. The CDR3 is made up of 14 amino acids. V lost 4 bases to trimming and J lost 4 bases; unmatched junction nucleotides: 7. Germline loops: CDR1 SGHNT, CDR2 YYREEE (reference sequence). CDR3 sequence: CASSRDRDLYGYTF. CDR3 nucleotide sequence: TGTGCCAGCAGCCGTGACAGGGATCTCTATGGCTACACCTTC.

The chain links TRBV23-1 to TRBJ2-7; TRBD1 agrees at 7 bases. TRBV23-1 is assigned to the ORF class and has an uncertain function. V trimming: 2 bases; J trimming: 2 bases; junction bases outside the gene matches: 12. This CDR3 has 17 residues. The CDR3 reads CASSQLNRTGETYEQYV. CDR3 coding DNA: TGCGCCAGCAGTCAACTAAACAGGACAGGAGAAACCTACGAGCAGTACGTC.

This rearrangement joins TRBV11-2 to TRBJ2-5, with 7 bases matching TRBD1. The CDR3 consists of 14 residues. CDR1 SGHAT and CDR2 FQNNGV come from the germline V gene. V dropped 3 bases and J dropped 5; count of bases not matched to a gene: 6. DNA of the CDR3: TGTGCCAGCAGCTTTACAGGGGATAGGGAGACCCAGTACTTC. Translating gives CASSFTGDRETQYF.

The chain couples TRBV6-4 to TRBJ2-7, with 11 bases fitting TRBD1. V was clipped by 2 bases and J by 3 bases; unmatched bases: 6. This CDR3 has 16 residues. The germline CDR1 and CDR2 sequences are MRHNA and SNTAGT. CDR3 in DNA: TGTGCCAGCAGTGACCCTTCCGGGACAGGGGGCTACGAGCAGTACTTC. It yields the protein CASSDPSGTGGYEQYF.

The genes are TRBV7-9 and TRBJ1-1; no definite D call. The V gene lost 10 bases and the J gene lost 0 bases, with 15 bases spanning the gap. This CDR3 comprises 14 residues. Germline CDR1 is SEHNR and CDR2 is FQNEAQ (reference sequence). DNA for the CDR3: TGTGCCACCCGGCTCGGACCGATGAACACTGAAGCTTTCTTT. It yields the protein CATRLGPMNTEAFF.

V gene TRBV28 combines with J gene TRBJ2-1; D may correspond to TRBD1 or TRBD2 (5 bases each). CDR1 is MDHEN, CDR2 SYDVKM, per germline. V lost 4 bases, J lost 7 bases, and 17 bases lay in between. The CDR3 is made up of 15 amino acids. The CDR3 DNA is TGTGCCAGCAGTTCGCCGGGGCAGTCGGGGAATGAGCAGTTCTTC. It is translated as CASSSPGQSGNEQFF.

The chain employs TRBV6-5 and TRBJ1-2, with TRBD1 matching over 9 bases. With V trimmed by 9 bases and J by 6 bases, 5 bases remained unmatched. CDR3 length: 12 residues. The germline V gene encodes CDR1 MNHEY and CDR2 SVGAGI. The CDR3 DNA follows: TGTGCCAGTTCTGGGACAGGGAATGGCTACACCTTC. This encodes CASSGTGNGYTF.

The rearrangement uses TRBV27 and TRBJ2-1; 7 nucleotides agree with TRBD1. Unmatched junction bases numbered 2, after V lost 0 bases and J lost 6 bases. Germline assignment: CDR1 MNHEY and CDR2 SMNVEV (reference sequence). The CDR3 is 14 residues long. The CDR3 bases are TGTGCCAGCAGTTTATCCCCAGGGGGCAATGAGCAGTTCTTC. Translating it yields CASSLSPGGNEQFF.

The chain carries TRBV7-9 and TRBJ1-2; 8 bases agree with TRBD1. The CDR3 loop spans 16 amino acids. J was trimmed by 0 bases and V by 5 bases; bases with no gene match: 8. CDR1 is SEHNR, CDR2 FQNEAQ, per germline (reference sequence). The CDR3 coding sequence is TGTGCCAGCAGCCGCCGGGACAGGAGAACTAACTATGGCTACACCTTC. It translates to CASSRRDRRTNYGYTF.

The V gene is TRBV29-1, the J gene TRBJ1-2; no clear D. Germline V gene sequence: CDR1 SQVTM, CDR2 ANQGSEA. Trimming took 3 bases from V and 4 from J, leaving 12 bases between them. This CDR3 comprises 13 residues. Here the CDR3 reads CSVDKEQIYGYTF. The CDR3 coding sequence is TGCAGCGTTGATAAGGAGCAAATCTATGGCTACACCTTC.

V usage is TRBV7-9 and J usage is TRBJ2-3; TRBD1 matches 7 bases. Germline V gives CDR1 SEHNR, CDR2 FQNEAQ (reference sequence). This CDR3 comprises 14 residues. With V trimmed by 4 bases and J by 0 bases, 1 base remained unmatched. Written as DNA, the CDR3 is TGTGCCAGCAGCTCGGGACAGAGCACAGATACGCAGTATTTT. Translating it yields CASSSGQSTDTQYF. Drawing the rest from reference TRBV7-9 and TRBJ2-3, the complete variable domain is DTGVSQNPRHKITKRGQNVTFRCDPISEHNRLYWYRQTLGQGPEFLTYFQNEAQLEKSRLLSDRFSAERPKGSFSTLEIQRTEQGDSAMYLCASSSGQSTDTQYFGPGTRLTVL.

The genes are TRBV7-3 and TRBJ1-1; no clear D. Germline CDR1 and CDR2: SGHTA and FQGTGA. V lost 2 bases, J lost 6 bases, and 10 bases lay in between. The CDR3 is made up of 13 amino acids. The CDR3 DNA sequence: TGTGCCAGCAGCTTAGAGCTTCGGTCTGAAGCTTTCTTT. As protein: CASSLELRSEAFF. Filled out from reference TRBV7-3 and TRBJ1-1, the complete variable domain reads GAGVSQTPSNKVTEKGKYVELRCDPISGHTALYWYRQSLGQGPEFLIYFQGTGAADDSGLPNDRFFAVRPEGSVSTLKIQRTERGDSAVYLCASSLELRSEAFFGQGTRLTVV.

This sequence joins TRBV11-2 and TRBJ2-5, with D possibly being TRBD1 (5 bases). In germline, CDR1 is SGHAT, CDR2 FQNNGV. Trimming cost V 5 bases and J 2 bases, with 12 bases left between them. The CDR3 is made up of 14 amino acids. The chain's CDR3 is CASSPRRVQETQYF. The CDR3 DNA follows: TGTGCCAGCAGCCCCCGCAGGGTTCAAGAGACCCAGTACTTC. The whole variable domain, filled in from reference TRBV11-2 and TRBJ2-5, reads EAGVAQSPRYKIIEKRQSVAFWCNPISGHATLYWYQQILGQGPKLLIQFQNNGVVDDSQLPKDRFSAERLKGVDSTLKIQPAKLEDSAVYLCASSPRRVQETQYFGPGTRLLVL.

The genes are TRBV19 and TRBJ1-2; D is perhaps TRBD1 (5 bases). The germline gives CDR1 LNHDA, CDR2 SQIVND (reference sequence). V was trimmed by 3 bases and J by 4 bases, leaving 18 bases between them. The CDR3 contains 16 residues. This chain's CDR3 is CASSIGLWDLIYGYTF. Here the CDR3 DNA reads TGTGCCAGTAGTATTGGCTTATGGGACCTCATCTATGGCTACACCTTC. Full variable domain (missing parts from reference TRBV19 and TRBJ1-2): DGGITQSPKYLFRKEGQNVTLSCEQNLNHDAMYWYRQDPGQGLRLIYYSQIVNDFQKGDIAEGYSVSREKKESFPLTVTSAQKNPTAFYLCASSIGLWDLIYGYTFGSGTRLTVV.

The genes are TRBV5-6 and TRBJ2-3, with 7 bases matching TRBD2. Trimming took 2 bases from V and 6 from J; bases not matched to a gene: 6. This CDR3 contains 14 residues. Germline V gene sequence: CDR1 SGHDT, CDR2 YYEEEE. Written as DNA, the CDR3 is TGTGCCAGCAGCTTCGGCGGGAGCTGGGATACGCAGTATTTT. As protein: CASSFGGSWDTQYF.

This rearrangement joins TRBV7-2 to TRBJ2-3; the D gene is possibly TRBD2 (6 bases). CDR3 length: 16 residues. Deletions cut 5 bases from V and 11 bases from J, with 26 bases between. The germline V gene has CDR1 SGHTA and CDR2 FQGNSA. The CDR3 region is CASSEEIELVFGGQYF. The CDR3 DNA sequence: TGTGCCAGCAGCGAGGAGATAGAATTGGTGTTCGGGGGGCAGTATTTT.

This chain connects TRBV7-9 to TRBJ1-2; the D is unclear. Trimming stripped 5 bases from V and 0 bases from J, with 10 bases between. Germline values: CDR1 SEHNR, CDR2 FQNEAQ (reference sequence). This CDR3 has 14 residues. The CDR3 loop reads CASSLDTANYGYTF. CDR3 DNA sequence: TGTGCCAGCAGCCTTGACACCGCTAACTATGGCTACACCTTC.

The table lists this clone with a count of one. The CDR3 region is CASSRDRETTNEKLFF. The CDR3 DNA sequence: TGTGCCAGTAGTAGAGACCGGGAGACAACTAATGAAAAACTGTTTTTT. The gene calls are TRBV19 and TRBJ1-4; no firm D call. Deletions cut 4 bases from V and 0 bases from J, with 12 bases between. CDR3 length: 16 amino acids. The V gene's germline CDR1 is LNHDA and CDR2 SQIVND (reference sequence).